These T cell receptor beta chains were read from a single sample in a study of cytotoxic CD8 clonotypes in ibrutinib-treated CLL. The method was immunoSEQ multiplex PCR; TCRdb's version includes in-frame clones alone and lacks a portion of them. The sample records some 150,000 clones, 75% to 85% being singletons. Sequenced here: PBMCs, sampled after 36 months of ibrutinib treatment. The receptors shown here come from a human donor with chronic lymphocytic leukemia. Each CDR3 is given with its conserved first and last residue. The order of the fields is V gene, D gene, J gene, clone size, CDR3 DNA, CDR3 protein. D genes are given only for firm matches. Only some rows state a clone size, as once, few, many or a class for expanded clones.

V gene: TRBV6-5; D gene: -; J gene: TRBJ1-2; clone size: -; CDR3 DNA: TGTGCCAGCAGTTACAAAGGTGCATCTGCTAACTATGGCTACACCTTC; CDR3 protein: CASSYKGASANYGYTF
V gene: TRBV27; D gene: TRBD2; J gene: TRBJ2-1; clone size: once; CDR3 DNA: TGTGCCAGCAGTCCAGGGTGGGTAGCGGGGGACAATGAGCAGTTCTTC; CDR3 protein: CASSPGWVAGDNEQFF
V gene: TRBV7-9; D gene: -; J gene: TRBJ1-1; clone size: -; CDR3 DNA: TGTGCCAGCAGCCAGACTCTAGATGAGAACACTGAAGCTTTCTTT; CDR3 protein: CASSQTLDENTEAFF
V gene: TRBV4-1; D gene: -; J gene: TRBJ2-7; clone size: once; CDR3 DNA: TGCGCCAGCAGCCACGACTTCGGCAGTTCCAGCGAGCAGTACTTC; CDR3 protein: CASSHDFGSSSEQYF
V gene: TRBV7-9; D gene: -; J gene: TRBJ2-2; clone size: -; CDR3 DNA: TGTGCCAGCAGCCCCTGGGGGGCCGCGAACACCGGGGAGCTGTTTTTT; CDR3 protein: CASSPWGAANTGELFF
V gene: TRBV7-9; D gene: -; J gene: TRBJ1-1; clone size: -; CDR3 DNA: TGTGCCAGCAGCTGGGGGAACACTGAAGCTTTCTTT; CDR3 protein: CASSWGNTEAFF
V gene: TRBV4-1; D gene: -; J gene: TRBJ2-7; clone size: -; CDR3 DNA: TGCGCCAGCAGCCAAGAGACGGTTTCCTACGAGCAGTACTTC; CDR3 protein: CASSQETVSYEQYF
V gene: TRBV19; D gene: TRBD1; J gene: TRBJ2-1; clone size: -; CDR3 DNA: TGTGCCAGTAGTCCCTACGACTGGACAGGGGAGGAGCAGTTCTTC; CDR3 protein: CASSPYDWTGEEQFF
V gene: TRBV5-1; D gene: -; J gene: TRBJ2-4; clone size: -; CDR3 DNA: TGCGCCAGCAGCCCTACCTTTACTAGTTTATTTAACATTCAGTACTTC; CDR3 protein: CASSPTFTSLFNIQYF
V gene: TRBV5-1; D gene: -; J gene: TRBJ1-4; clone size: -; CDR3 DNA: TGCGCCAGCAGCTTATCCCCCCCTCATGAAAAACTGTTTTTT; CDR3 protein: CASSLSPPHEKLFF
V gene: TRBV6-5; D gene: -; J gene: TRBJ2-1; clone size: -; CDR3 DNA: TGTGCCAGCAGTTACTCACGATACGGTGAGCAGTTCTTC; CDR3 protein: CASSYSRYGEQFF
V gene: TRBV29-1; D gene: -; J gene: TRBJ1-2; clone size: -; CDR3 DNA: TGCAGCGTTGCTATTTCCTATGGCTACACCTTC; CDR3 protein: CSVAISYGYTF
V gene: TRBV2; D gene: TRBD2; J gene: TRBJ2-7; clone size: -; CDR3 DNA: TGTGCCAGCAGAGGGGAGGGGTACGAGCAGTACTTC; CDR3 protein: CASRGEGYEQYF
V gene: TRBV6-5; D gene: -; J gene: TRBJ1-1; clone size: -; CDR3 DNA: TGTGCCAGCAGTTACTCGGGTGGTCCTGAAGCTTTCTTT; CDR3 protein: CASSYSGGPEAFF
V gene: TRBV4-1; D gene: TRBD1; J gene: TRBJ1-5; clone size: -; CDR3 DNA: TGCGCCAGCAGCCAACTAACAGGGGTCAATCAGCCCCAGCATTTT; CDR3 protein: CASSQLTGVNQPQHF
V gene: TRBV10-3; D gene: TRBD1; J gene: TRBJ1-4; clone size: -; CDR3 DNA: TGTGCCACCCTCCGGGACAGCGGATCGAAACTGTTTTTT; CDR3 protein: CATLRDSGSKLFF
V gene: TRBV21-1; D gene: -; J gene: TRBJ1-4; clone size: -; CDR3 DNA: TGTGCCAGCAGCAAAGGTTGGACAGGGAAGGCTAATGAAAAACTGTTTTTT; CDR3 protein: CASSKGWTGKANEKLFF